These 7 T cell receptor beta chains were sequenced from one sample in a study of beta chain features in type 1 diabetes. These receptors have no known antigen. Findings of the study overall: Among patients with Type 1 diabetes, TCRB CDR3s were moderately but significantly shorter in every one of the four CD4+ subsets.

All of the isolated RNA was reverse transcribed, so expressed TCRB transcripts were sequenced. Measured with immunoSEQ multiplex PCR; TCRdb has only the in-frame clones, and not every one. The profile shows around 710,000 clones, around 11% of them singletons. Sequencing was performed on naive CD4+ T cells from blood. The receptor set was obtained from a man younger than 40 with type 1 diabetes.

This clone turned up a few times. Other DNA sequences in the sample encode the same CDR3. This chain joins TRBV5-1 and TRBJ2-5, with a tentative D call TRBD1 (5 bases). The ends were cut back, 4 bases at V and 2 bases at J, with 9 bases in the middle. CDR3 size: 13 residues. The V gene's germline CDR1 is SGHRS and CDR2 YFSETQ. CDR3 protein: CASSSRGQETQYF. The CDR3 DNA is TGCGCCAGCAGCAGTAGGGGACAAGAGACCCAGTACTTC.

The sample holds a few counts of this clone. The CDR3 nucleotides read TGTGCCAGCAGCGTAGTCGAGGGCGGGAATTCACCCCTCCACTTT. Its protein product is CASSVVEGGNSPLHF. The rearrangement joins TRBV9 to TRBJ1-6; unclear D gene. V shed 0 bases and J shed 7 bases, with 11 bases lying between them. The CDR3 totals 15 residues. Germline-derived CDR1 and CDR2 are SGDLS and YYNGEE.

This clone was seen more than once but under ten times. This chain links TRBV5-6 with TRBJ1-6; TRBD1 matches at 7 bases. V gave up 0 bases and J gave up 9 bases; unmatched junction bases: 6. CDR1 and CDR2 (germline): SGHDT, YYEEEE. This CDR3 has 15 amino acids. In nucleotides, the CDR3 is TGTGCCAGCAGCTTGGAAGGGGGACAGTTTTCACCCCTCCACTTT. Translated: CASSLEGGQFSPLHF. The full variable domain, its missing parts supplied by reference TRBV5-6 and TRBJ1-6, is DAGVTQSPTHLIKTRGQQVTLRCSPKSGHDTVSWYQQALGQGPQFIFQYYEEEERQRGNFPDRFSGHQFPNYSSELNVNALLLGDSALYLCASSLEGGQFSPLHFGNGTRLTVT.

This clone has more than one count but fewer than ten. The chain uses TRBV5-1 and TRBJ2-1; 8 positions match TRBD2. This CDR3 comprises 14 residues. Looked up from germline, CDR1 is SGHRS and CDR2 is YFSETQ. J lost 10 bases, V lost 0 bases, and 6 bases had no gene match. The CDR3 spells CASSLAPGGDEQFF. The CDR3 DNA reads TGCGCCAGCAGCTTGGCTCCCGGGGGGGACGAGCAGTTCTTC. The full variable domain, its missing parts supplied by reference TRBV5-1 and TRBJ2-1, is KAGVTQTPRYLIKTRGQQVTLSCSPISGHRSVSWYQQTPGQGLQFLFEYFSETQRNKGNFPGRFSGRQFSNSRSEMNVSTLELGDSALYLCASSLAPGGDEQFFGPGTRLTVL.

This clone was seen a few times. The chain uses TRBV7-3 and TRBJ2-7, with TRBD2 matching over 8 bases. The CDR3 length is 13 residues. CDR1 is SGHTA, CDR2 FQGTGA, per germline. J was trimmed by 3 bases and V by 6 bases; bases with no gene match: 4. DNA of the CDR3: TGTGCCAGCAGACCTGCGGGGGGCTACGAGCAGTACTTC. This gives the protein CASRPAGGYEQYF. The variable domain in full, with the rest retrieved from reference TRBV7-3 and TRBJ2-7, is GAGVSQTPSNKVTEKGKYVELRCDPISGHTALYWYRQSLGQGPEFLIYFQGTGAADDSGLPNDRFFAVRPEGSVSTLKIQRTERGDSAVYLCASRPAGGYEQYFGPGTRLTVT.

The chain joins TRBV5-4 to TRBJ1-2; maybe TRBD1 (5 bases). The V and J ends lost 4 bases and 4 bases respectively, with 8 bases between them. Germline values: CDR1 SGHNT, CDR2 YYREEE (reference sequence). This CDR3 is 12 amino acids long. The CDR3 spells CASSGTGYGYTF. The DNA of the CDR3 is TGTGCCAGCAGCGGTACAGGCTATGGCTACACCTTC.

This clone was picked up a small number of times. The rearrangement joins TRBV30 to TRBJ2-7, with D unresolved. The CDR3 covers 12 residues. V was trimmed by 0 bases and J by 3 bases, leaving 6 bases between them. The V gene's germline CDR1 is GTSNPN and CDR2 SVGIG (reference sequence). CDR3 in DNA: TGTGCCTGGAGTGTACTAAACTACGAGCAGTACTTC. Translating it yields CAWSVLNYEQYF.